The subject of this entry is one TCR beta chain. The clone's antigen remains unknown. Base qualities are not at hand, and no much larger clone is one base apart. The sequencer listed for this sample is Illumina NovaSeq 6000. cDNA libraries for TCRalpha and TCRbeta were prepared by 5'RACE using constant-segment primers, with sample barcodes and unique molecular identifiers added. RNA was extracted from every sample with Trizol reagent. Library amplification was performed in two PCR steps, and a second sample barcode and Illumina TruSeq adapters were introduced in the second step. The libraries were sequenced on an Illumina NovaSeq using 2 x 150 bp paired-end reads. In the original analysis: The reads were demultiplexed and collapsed into UMI-guided consensus sequences using migec v1.2.7. Using mixcr v2.1.11, the UMI consensuses were aligned to TRA and TRB V and J templates and assembled into clonotypes. A clonotype was counted as expanded or contracted only if both edgeR and NoisET called the change significant, with noise models trained on biological replicates. edgeR calls used a false discovery rate-adjusted p below 0.01 and a log2 fold-change threshold of 1. As an exploratory analysis of dynamics, PCA with hierarchical clustering was applied to max-normalized trajectories of the 1000 most abundant clonotypes. Separately sequenced CD4+ and CD8+ repertoires were used to assign the CD4 or CD8 phenotype of responding clones. The raw public data were reprocessed by TCRdb itself: fastp quality trimming at Q25, MiXCR clonotype calling, in-frame beta chains only. CDR3 protein duplicates are merged, each entry listing the most common genes and DNA. Here the V and J calls rest on TCRdb's processing, not on the authors' analysis. Within this sample are over 350,000 distinct CDR3 sequences, with 24% of them counted one time only. 8.5% to 10% of the sample is in the top ten clones.

Ficoll-Paque density gradient centrifugation was used to isolate PBMCs. The record originates from a study of T-cell memory formation after mild COVID-19 (dated by TCRdb to the early 2020s). The study in broad terms: TCR sequence clusters from the two donors were largely donor specific. T-cell clones expanding and contracting after mild COVID-19 in a couple of donors were tracked by longitudinal TCRalpha and TCRbeta repertoire sequencing. Two young, previously healthy adult volunteers made up the cohort, one male and one female. Paper-wide results and their limitations: The detection of some responding clones in pre-infection memory suggests that pre-existing cross-reactive memory T cells joined the SARS-CoV-2 response. Contracting CD4+ clones turned up mainly in the CM and EM memory subsets, whereas EMRA was where CD8+ clones were enriched. Only two mild cases were covered in the study, and larger cohorts including severe cases with pre-infection samples were considered necessary. The second-wave clones that peaked on day 37 were not confirmed to be SARS-CoV-2 specific. Clones that contracted from day 15 to 85 showed balanced CD4/CD8 phenotypes, whereas a second wave of clones that expanded from day 15 to 37 leaned towards CD4+.

Sequences MNHEY (CDR1) and SMNVEV (CDR2) are obtained from the germline V gene (reference sequence). The CDR3 spans 13 residues, from the cysteine through the phenylalanine. Only the CDR3 portion is preserved as DNA: 39 bases, with reading frame beginning at the first base. V is shortened by 6 bases, J by 6 bases, and the region joining them spans 14 bases. This clonotype originated in an adult woman who had mild COVID-19 (a few samples of this study predate the infection). The sample titles of this study are shuffled in the database, so cell type and time point are left out; the donor was told from shared clones. Sequenced sample: PBMCs or a T cell subset sorted from them (not recorded which). The V gene is TRBV27 and the J gene is TRBJ1-2, and the D gene may be TRBD1, 5 bases matching. The CDR3 corresponds to CASSPAAGHGYTF. The DNA sequence is as follows: TGTGCCAGCAGCCCAGCGGCAGGGCATGGCTACACCTTC.